This is a list of T cell receptor beta chains from one sample in a study of cytomegalovirus exposure and HLA in healthy donors. Profiled with immunoSEQ multiplex PCR; TCRdb holds only in-frame clones, not every one. Here the sample spans approximately 190,000 clones, approximately 83% being singletons. Sequenced input: PBMCs. The receptors stem from a boy aged 2 to 10 in good health and CMV-seronegative. CDR3s include the opening cysteine and the closing phenylalanine or tryptophan. A D gene is named only where the DNA matches it firmly. Not every row has a clone size; where given, it reads once, few, many or a size class.

v_call: TRBV5-4; d_call: TRBD2; j_call: TRBJ2-3; clone_size: -; cdr3_nt: TGTGCCAGCAGCTTGCTGAGCGGGGGGGTCCGGGGTACGCAGTATTTT; cdr3_aa: CASSLLSGGVRGTQYF
v_call: TRBV4-2; d_call: TRBD2; j_call: TRBJ2-1; clone_size: -; cdr3_nt: TGTGCCAGCAGCTTCGAACTAGCGGGGGGGCTTGAGCAGTTCTTC; cdr3_aa: CASSFELAGGLEQFF
v_call: TRBV5-1; d_call: TRBD1; j_call: TRBJ1-1; clone_size: -; cdr3_nt: TGCGCCAGCAGCGTTGGACAGGGTCTCTTCACTGAAGCTTTCTTT; cdr3_aa: CASSVGQGLFTEAFF
v_call: TRBV7-2; d_call: -; j_call: TRBJ1-2; clone_size: -; cdr3_nt: TGTGCCAGCAGCTTATTTCGGGGTACGAGAGGCTACACCTTC; cdr3_aa: CASSLFRGTRGYTF
v_call: TRBV11-2; d_call: -; j_call: TRBJ1-3; clone_size: -; cdr3_nt: TGTGCCAGCAGAGACAGCTCTGGAAACACCATATATTTT; cdr3_aa: CASRDSSGNTIYF
v_call: TRBV4-3; d_call: -; j_call: TRBJ2-5; clone_size: -; cdr3_nt: TGCGCCAGCAGCCAAGATCGGAGGGAGCACGAGACCCAGTACTTC; cdr3_aa: CASSQDRREHETQYF
v_call: TRBV6-1; d_call: -; j_call: TRBJ1-1; clone_size: -; cdr3_nt: TGTGCCAGCGTTGTAAACACTGAAGCTTTCTTT; cdr3_aa: CASVVNTEAFF
v_call: TRBV18; d_call: -; j_call: TRBJ2-7; clone_size: few; cdr3_nt: TGTGCCAGCTCACCCGACTCCGGGGAGCAGTACTTC; cdr3_aa: CASSPDSGEQYF
v_call: TRBV7-8; d_call: -; j_call: TRBJ1-2; clone_size: -; cdr3_nt: TGTGCCAGCAGCTTATCCCGGGTCCTTAACTATGGCTACACCTTC; cdr3_aa: CASSLSRVLNYGYTF
v_call: TRBV6-5; d_call: TRBD2; j_call: TRBJ2-5; clone_size: -; cdr3_nt: TGTGCCAGCAGTTATATCACGGGGGGGTTAGAGACCCAGTACTTC; cdr3_aa: CASSYITGGLETQYF
v_call: TRBV18; d_call: -; j_call: TRBJ1-6; clone_size: -; cdr3_nt: TGTGCCAGCTCATCAGGGAATTCACCCCTCCACTTT; cdr3_aa: CASSSGNSPLHF
v_call: TRBV4-2; d_call: -; j_call: TRBJ2-1; clone_size: few; cdr3_nt: TGTGCCAGCAGCCAAGAGCGGACTGTCTACAATGAGCAGTTCTTC; cdr3_aa: CASSQERTVYNEQFF
v_call: TRBV5-4; d_call: TRBD1; j_call: TRBJ2-7; clone_size: -; cdr3_nt: TGTGCCAGCAGCGAAAGACAGGGCGCGTACGAGCAGTACTTC; cdr3_aa: CASSERQGAYEQYF
v_call: TRBV7-9; d_call: -; j_call: TRBJ1-4; clone_size: -; cdr3_nt: TGTGCCAGCAGCTTAGATTGGATGCGGCCAAATTATAATGAAAAACTGTTTTTT; cdr3_aa: CASSLDWMRPNYNEKLFF
v_call: TRBV18; d_call: -; j_call: TRBJ2-4; clone_size: -; cdr3_nt: TGTGCCAGCTCACACAATGGTCCAGGGCAAAACATTCAGTACTTC; cdr3_aa: CASSHNGPGQNIQYF
v_call: TRBV10-3; d_call: -; j_call: TRBJ1-1; clone_size: -; cdr3_nt: TGTGCCATCAGTGAGTTGGAGACCATGAACACTGAAGCTTTCTTT; cdr3_aa: CAISELETMNTEAFF
v_call: TRBV4-3; d_call: TRBD1; j_call: TRBJ2-7; clone_size: -; cdr3_nt: TGCGCCAGCAGCCAAGACGGGACAGCGCTCTACGAGCAGTACTTC; cdr3_aa: CASSQDGTALYEQYF
v_call: TRBV30; d_call: -; j_call: TRBJ1-5; clone_size: -; cdr3_nt: TGTGCCTGGCAGACAGGCCACAATCAGCCCCAGCATTTT; cdr3_aa: CAWQTGHNQPQHF
v_call: TRBV7-9; d_call: TRBD1; j_call: TRBJ1-6; clone_size: -; cdr3_nt: TGTGCCAGCAGCTCCCCGGGACAGAATAATTCACCCCTCCACTTT; cdr3_aa: CASSSPGQNNSPLHF
v_call: TRBV20-1; d_call: -; j_call: TRBJ2-2; clone_size: -; cdr3_nt: TGCAGTGTACAGGGCGGCGGGGAGCTGTTTTTT; cdr3_aa: CSVQGGGELFF
v_call: TRBV6-5; d_call: TRBD1; j_call: TRBJ2-5; clone_size: -; cdr3_nt: TGTGCCAGCAGTCCCACAGGGGACCTACAAGAGACCCAGTACTTC; cdr3_aa: CASSPTGDLQETQYF
v_call: TRBV7-9; d_call: -; j_call: TRBJ2-7; clone_size: -; cdr3_nt: TGTGCCAGCAGCTTAGGACACGACTACGAGCAGTACTTC; cdr3_aa: CASSLGHDYEQYF
v_call: TRBV18; d_call: TRBD1; j_call: TRBJ1-1; clone_size: -; cdr3_nt: TGTGCCAGCTCCCCACAGGGGGCGACTGAAGCTTTCTTT; cdr3_aa: CASSPQGATEAFF
v_call: TRBV7-8; d_call: -; j_call: TRBJ1-3; clone_size: -; cdr3_nt: TGTGCCAGCAGCTTTTCTGGGGGGTCTGGAAACACCATATATTTT; cdr3_aa: CASSFSGGSGNTIYF
v_call: TRBV9; d_call: TRBD2; j_call: TRBJ2-1; clone_size: -; cdr3_nt: TGTGCCAGCAGCGATCCCCCCTTGGCGGGGGGGTTCTACAATGAGCAGTTCTTC; cdr3_aa: CASSDPPLAGGFYNEQFF
v_call: TRBV4-3; d_call: -; j_call: TRBJ2-7; clone_size: once; cdr3_nt: TGCGCCAGCAGCCGAAACTGGGGGCCCGAGCAGTACTTC; cdr3_aa: CASSRNWGPEQYF
v_call: TRBV4-3; d_call: -; j_call: TRBJ1-5; clone_size: -; cdr3_nt: TGCGCCAGCAGCCAAGACGGCAATCAGCCCCAGCATTTT; cdr3_aa: CASSQDGNQPQHF
v_call: TRBV7-9; d_call: -; j_call: TRBJ2-7; clone_size: -; cdr3_nt: TGTGCCAGCAGCTCGGGAAACCTCTACGAGCAGTACTTC; cdr3_aa: CASSSGNLYEQYF
v_call: TRBV7-3; d_call: TRBD2; j_call: TRBJ2-2; clone_size: -; cdr3_nt: TGTGCCAGCAGCTCGTATAGCGGGGGGGCCTCCGGGGAGCTGTTTTTT; cdr3_aa: CASSSYSGGASGELFF
v_call: TRBV7-6; d_call: TRBD2; j_call: TRBJ2-3; clone_size: few; cdr3_nt: TGTGCCAGCAGCTTCCTAGCGGGGGGGACAGATACGCAGTATTTT; cdr3_aa: CASSFLAGGTDTQYF
v_call: TRBV7-9; d_call: -; j_call: TRBJ2-7; clone_size: -; cdr3_nt: TGTGCCAGCAGCTTAGTGGGGGCTGAGCAGTACTTC; cdr3_aa: CASSLVGAEQYF
v_call: TRBV5-6; d_call: TRBD2; j_call: TRBJ2-7; clone_size: few; cdr3_nt: TGTGCCAGCAGCTTGATCCAGCGGGGGACCCCCTACGAGCAGTACTTC; cdr3_aa: CASSLIQRGTPYEQYF
v_call: TRBV11-2; d_call: -; j_call: TRBJ2-7; clone_size: -; cdr3_nt: TGTGCCAGCAGCTTCGGAGACTCAACCTACGAGCAGTACTTC; cdr3_aa: CASSFGDSTYEQYF
v_call: TRBV4-3; d_call: -; j_call: TRBJ1-1; clone_size: -; cdr3_nt: TGCGCCAGCAGCCAGGGGCAGTACCCGTACACTGAAGCTTTCTTT; cdr3_aa: CASSQGQYPYTEAFF
v_call: TRBV9; d_call: -; j_call: TRBJ2-1; clone_size: -; cdr3_nt: TGTGCCAGCAGCGTACGCGACTACAACTACAATGAGCAGTTCTTC; cdr3_aa: CASSVRDYNYNEQFF
v_call: TRBV11-2; d_call: TRBD2; j_call: TRBJ2-7; clone_size: -; cdr3_nt: TGTGCCAGCAGCCCTGTAGCGGGGCCGACCTACGAGCAGTACTTC; cdr3_aa: CASSPVAGPTYEQYF
v_call: TRBV4-3; d_call: -; j_call: TRBJ1-5; clone_size: -; cdr3_nt: TGCGCCAGCAGCCAAGACTTAAAGGGGAGCAATCAGCCCCAGCATTTT; cdr3_aa: CASSQDLKGSNQPQHF
v_call: TRBV5-1; d_call: TRBD1; j_call: TRBJ2-1; clone_size: -; cdr3_nt: TGCGCCAGCAGCTTGGGGTGGACAGGGGACCATGAGCAGTTCTTC; cdr3_aa: CASSLGWTGDHEQFF
v_call: TRBV7-2; d_call: TRBD2; j_call: TRBJ2-4; clone_size: few; cdr3_nt: TGTGCCAGCAGCACCCGAGCGGGGGTTGCCAAAAACATTCAGTACTTC; cdr3_aa: CASSTRAGVAKNIQYF
v_call: TRBV10-2; d_call: TRBD1; j_call: TRBJ1-2; clone_size: -; cdr3_nt: TGCGCCAGCAGTGACCCGGGGACAGCGACCTTTAACTATGGCTACACCTTC; cdr3_aa: CASSDPGTATFNYGYTF
v_call: TRBV7-8; d_call: -; j_call: TRBJ2-5; clone_size: once; cdr3_nt: TGTGCCAGCAGCTTAGCGAGTCAAGGAGGGGAGACCCAGTACTTC; cdr3_aa: CASSLASQGGETQYF
v_call: TRBV4-3; d_call: TRBD1; j_call: TRBJ1-1; clone_size: -; cdr3_nt: TGCGCCAGCAGCCAAGACCCTGGGACAGGGGAGAGTAACACTGAAGCTTTCTTT; cdr3_aa: CASSQDPGTGESNTEAFF
v_call: TRBV6-1; d_call: TRBD2; j_call: TRBJ2-1; clone_size: once; cdr3_nt: TGTGCCAGCAGTAAGCGGGGGGCGGACAATGAGCAGTTCTTC; cdr3_aa: CASSKRGADNEQFF
v_call: TRBV7-2; d_call: TRBD1; j_call: TRBJ1-3; clone_size: -; cdr3_nt: TGTGCCAGCAGCTTCGGGACAGCCGCTGGAAACACCATATATTTT; cdr3_aa: CASSFGTAAGNTIYF
v_call: TRBV9; d_call: TRBD1; j_call: TRBJ2-7; clone_size: once; cdr3_nt: TGTGCCAGCAGCGAGGAGACAGGGGGGTTCCCAGACGAGCAGTACTTC; cdr3_aa: CASSEETGGFPDEQYF
v_call: TRBV10-1; d_call: TRBD1; j_call: TRBJ2-5; clone_size: -; cdr3_nt: TGCGCCACCCCGACCAGGGGGCACCTAAGGACCCAGTACTTC; cdr3_aa: CATPTRGHLRTQYF
v_call: TRBV10-3; d_call: TRBD1; j_call: TRBJ2-5; clone_size: -; cdr3_nt: TGTGCCATCAGGGGGACAGGGGACCAAGAGACCCAGTACTTC; cdr3_aa: CAIRGTGDQETQYF
v_call: TRBV5-6; d_call: -; j_call: TRBJ2-7; clone_size: -; cdr3_nt: TGTGCCAGCAGCTCAGAGACCGTTAGCCCCGAGCAGTACTTC; cdr3_aa: CASSSETVSPEQYF
v_call: TRBV21-1; d_call: -; j_call: TRBJ1-6; clone_size: -; cdr3_nt: TGTGGTTGTAATAGAACAGGCAGGAATTCACCCCTCCACTTT; cdr3_aa: CGCNRTGRNSPLHF
v_call: TRBV4-1; d_call: TRBD1; j_call: TRBJ1-3; clone_size: -; cdr3_nt: TGCGCCAGCAGCCGACCGACAGGGAGTGGAAACACCATATATTTT; cdr3_aa: CASSRPTGSGNTIYF